These T cell receptor beta chains were read from a single sample in a study of T-cell memory formation after mild COVID-19. In TCRdb, the 5' RACE reads were re-called with MiXCR into one record per CDR3 protein. The table shows 350,000 to 500,000 distinct CDR3 sequences, with 20% occurring only once. The sequencing sample was made of PBMCs or a T cell subset sorted from them (not recorded which). The receptors shown here come from an adult woman who had mild COVID-19 (a few samples of this study predate the infection). Cell type and time point are not known. Both conserved end residues are part of each CDR3. The D gene is left open where the match is weak. A row's size may be missing; if present it is once, few, many or a size class.

j_gene: TRBJ2-7; abundance: many; v_gene: TRBV9; d_gene: TRBD1; CDR3nt: TGTGCCAGCAGCGCAACAGGGGGCGCGGGTCAGTACTTC; CDR3aa: CASSATGGAGQYF
j_gene: TRBJ2-2; abundance: .; v_gene: TRBV6-4; d_gene: .; CDR3nt: TGTGCCAGCAGTCCCGAACAGGGATCCGGCGGGGAGCTGTTTTTT; CDR3aa: CASSPEQGSGGELFF
j_gene: TRBJ2-1; abundance: few; v_gene: TRBV9; d_gene: TRBD1; CDR3nt: TGTGCCAGCAGCGTAGAGACAGGGGGCGACGAGCAGTTCTTC; CDR3aa: CASSVETGGDEQFF
j_gene: TRBJ2-3; abundance: .; v_gene: TRBV11-2; d_gene: .; CDR3nt: TGTGCCAGCACCTTAGGGGGTACAGATACGCAGTATTTT; CDR3aa: CASTLGGTDTQYF
j_gene: TRBJ2-3; abundance: few; v_gene: TRBV14; d_gene: TRBD1; CDR3nt: TGTGCCAGCAGCCCGACGGACAGGCGATTAACAGATACGCAGTATTTT; CDR3aa: CASSPTDRRLTDTQYF
j_gene: TRBJ1-1; abundance: few; v_gene: TRBV7-9; d_gene: .; CDR3nt: TGTGCCAGCAGCTACTCCGGGACAATAGAAGCTTTCTTT; CDR3aa: CASSYSGTIEAFF
j_gene: TRBJ1-6; abundance: .; v_gene: TRBV5-4; d_gene: .; CDR3nt: TGTGCCAGCAGCTTGGTTGGCTCAACCCTCCACTTT; CDR3aa: CASSLVGSTLHF
j_gene: TRBJ2-6; abundance: few; v_gene: TRBV4-3; d_gene: TRBD2; CDR3nt: TGCGCCAGCAGCCAAGTAAGCGGGACGGCTGGGGCCAACGTCCTGACTTTC; CDR3aa: CASSQVSGTAGANVLTF
j_gene: TRBJ2-1; abundance: few; v_gene: TRBV10-3; d_gene: TRBD1; CDR3nt: TGTGCCATCAGGGAAACAGGGGAAAGTGAGCAGTTCTTC; CDR3aa: CAIRETGESEQFF
j_gene: TRBJ1-2; abundance: .; v_gene: TRBV9; d_gene: .; CDR3nt: TGTGCCAGCAGCGCCCACAACCGAACACCCTATGGCTACACCTTC; CDR3aa: CASSAHNRTPYGYTF
j_gene: TRBJ2-7; abundance: .; v_gene: TRBV6-1; d_gene: TRBD1; CDR3nt: TGTGCCAGCAAGGCCCAGGGGGTTGCCTACGAGCAGTACTTC; CDR3aa: CASKAQGVAYEQYF
j_gene: TRBJ2-2; abundance: .; v_gene: TRBV7-2; d_gene: .; CDR3nt: TGTGCCAGCAGCCCTTTGAGGGACTTCGGGAACACCGGGGAGCTGTTTTTT; CDR3aa: CASSPLRDFGNTGELFF
j_gene: TRBJ2-3; abundance: many; v_gene: TRBV5-1; d_gene: TRBD2; CDR3nt: TGCGCCAGCAGTTATAGCGGGGGGGCCGCAGATACGCAGTATTTT; CDR3aa: CASSYSGGAADTQYF
j_gene: TRBJ2-3; abundance: few; v_gene: TRBV24-1; d_gene: .; CDR3nt: TGTGCCACCAGTGATCTACGTGCACCGGAAGATACGCAGTATTTT; CDR3aa: CATSDLRAPEDTQYF
j_gene: TRBJ1-3; abundance: .; v_gene: TRBV12-3/TRBV12-4; d_gene: TRBD1; CDR3nt: TGTGCCAGCAGTTTGTCGTCGGGACAGACGGGGAACGGGTTCAGAAACACCATATATTTT; CDR3aa: CASSLSSGQTGNGFRNTIYF
j_gene: TRBJ2-3; abundance: many; v_gene: TRBV7-2; d_gene: TRBD2; CDR3nt: TGTGCCAGCAGCTTATTGGGCGGGGGTACTAGCACAGATACGCAGTATTTT; CDR3aa: CASSLLGGGTSTDTQYF
j_gene: TRBJ1-2; abundance: .; v_gene: TRBV7-3; d_gene: TRBD1; CDR3nt: TGTGCCAGCAGCCCGATGCCGGGACAGGGTTCGCGCCATGGCTACACCTTC; CDR3aa: CASSPMPGQGSRHGYTF
j_gene: TRBJ1-1; abundance: .; v_gene: TRBV12-3/TRBV12-4; d_gene: .; CDR3nt: TGTGCCAGCAGTTCCCCCTTACGAGGGTCGAACACTGAAGCTTTCTTT; CDR3aa: CASSSPLRGSNTEAFF
j_gene: TRBJ1-5; abundance: .; v_gene: TRBV20-1; d_gene: .; CDR3nt: TGCAGTGCTAGAGGGGGGCAGGACCTTCAGCCCCAGCATTTT; CDR3aa: CSARGGQDLQPQHF
j_gene: TRBJ2-5; abundance: few; v_gene: TRBV25-1; d_gene: TRBD1; CDR3nt: TGTGCCAGCAGTGAACCAGACAGGGGAGAAGAGACCCAGTACTTC; CDR3aa: CASSEPDRGEETQYF
j_gene: TRBJ1-6; abundance: few; v_gene: TRBV20-1; d_gene: TRBD1; CDR3nt: TGCAGTGCTAGACACGACAGGGGCTCCTATAATTCACCCCTCCACTTT; CDR3aa: CSARHDRGSYNSPLHF
j_gene: TRBJ1-5; abundance: few; v_gene: TRBV20-1; d_gene: .; CDR3nt: TGCAGTGCTAGAACAGCCGGGACCGATTATAGCAATCAGCCCCAGCATTTT; CDR3aa: CSARTAGTDYSNQPQHF
j_gene: TRBJ1-5; abundance: .; v_gene: TRBV27; d_gene: .; CDR3nt: TGTGCCAGCAGTCCAGGACGGATCAATCAGCCCCAGCATTTT; CDR3aa: CASSPGRINQPQHF
j_gene: TRBJ2-7; abundance: many; v_gene: TRBV25-1; d_gene: TRBD2; CDR3nt: TGTGCCAGCAGTAGCGGGGGGGCCCACGAGCAGTACTTC; CDR3aa: CASSSGGAHEQYF
j_gene: TRBJ2-3; abundance: few; v_gene: TRBV25-1; d_gene: TRBD2; CDR3nt: TGTGCCAGCAGTGAACCGAGCGGGATGTACACAGATACGCAGTATTTT; CDR3aa: CASSEPSGMYTDTQYF
j_gene: TRBJ2-7; abundance: few; v_gene: TRBV11-2; d_gene: .; CDR3nt: TGTGCCAGCAGCTCAGACAGTATCTACGAGCAGTACTTC; CDR3aa: CASSSDSIYEQYF
j_gene: TRBJ2-7; abundance: .; v_gene: TRBV20-1; d_gene: TRBD2; CDR3nt: TGCAGTGCTAGTGCGGCAGGCGGGGGTTACTCCTACGAGCAGTACTTC; CDR3aa: CSASAAGGGYSYEQYF
j_gene: TRBJ1-1; abundance: .; v_gene: TRBV2; d_gene: .; CDR3nt: TGTGCCAGCCAAATGGAGGGGAGCCTAAACACTGAAGCTTTCTTT; CDR3aa: CASQMEGSLNTEAFF
j_gene: TRBJ1-1; abundance: few; v_gene: TRBV4-1; d_gene: .; CDR3nt: TGCGCCAGCAGCCGGGAATGGGTAACCGAAGCTTTCTTT; CDR3aa: CASSREWVTEAFF
j_gene: TRBJ1-1; abundance: few; v_gene: TRBV20-1; d_gene: .; CDR3nt: TGCAGTCTCCCGGTGCTGGTGAACACTGAAGCTTTCTTT; CDR3aa: CSLPVLVNTEAFF
j_gene: TRBJ2-1; abundance: .; v_gene: TRBV5-1; d_gene: .; CDR3nt: TGCGCCAGCAGCTCGGGACTTCCCAGCTCCTACAATGAGCAGTTCTTC; CDR3aa: CASSSGLPSSYNEQFF
j_gene: TRBJ2-1; abundance: few; v_gene: TRBV19; d_gene: .; CDR3nt: TGTGCCAGTAGTAAGACCGGGAGCGGTGGGAATGAGCAGTTCTTC; CDR3aa: CASSKTGSGGNEQFF
j_gene: TRBJ2-7; abundance: .; v_gene: TRBV5-1; d_gene: .; CDR3nt: TGCGCCAGCTACCCGGGACTCTACGGAAGCTACGAGCAGTACTTC; CDR3aa: CASYPGLYGSYEQYF
j_gene: TRBJ1-1; abundance: few; v_gene: TRBV29-1; d_gene: TRBD1; CDR3nt: TGCAGCGCCCAACAGGGGGACACTGAAGCTTTCTTT; CDR3aa: CSAQQGDTEAFF
j_gene: TRBJ2-3; abundance: few; v_gene: TRBV11-3; d_gene: .; CDR3nt: TGTGCCAGCAGCTTCATTGGGGATACGCAGTATTTT; CDR3aa: CASSFIGDTQYF
j_gene: TRBJ2-7; abundance: .; v_gene: TRBV6-5; d_gene: TRBD2; CDR3nt: TGTGCCAGCAGTTATTCGACTAGCGGGGCCTACGAGCAGTACTTC; CDR3aa: CASSYSTSGAYEQYF
j_gene: TRBJ1-1; abundance: many; v_gene: TRBV7-8; d_gene: TRBD1; CDR3nt: TGTGCCAGCAGCTCATCTTTACAGGGGAGGGCGGACACTGAAGCTTTCTTT; CDR3aa: CASSSSLQGRADTEAFF
j_gene: TRBJ2-3; abundance: many; v_gene: TRBV27; d_gene: TRBD2; CDR3nt: TGTGCCAGCTGGGGACTAGGGGCAACTAGCACAGATACGCAGTATTTT; CDR3aa: CASWGLGATSTDTQYF
j_gene: TRBJ2-1; abundance: .; v_gene: TRBV7-9; d_gene: .; CDR3nt: TGTGCCAGTCGAATAGATGGCTCCTACAATGAGCAGTTCTTC; CDR3aa: CASRIDGSYNEQFF
j_gene: TRBJ1-1; abundance: many; v_gene: TRBV24-1; d_gene: .; CDR3nt: TGTGCCACCAGTGATTCTGGAATGAACACTGAAGCTTTCTTT; CDR3aa: CATSDSGMNTEAFF
j_gene: TRBJ2-1; abundance: many; v_gene: TRBV5-5; d_gene: .; CDR3nt: TGTGCCAGCAGCCGTTACAATGAGCAGTTCTTC; CDR3aa: CASSRYNEQFF
j_gene: TRBJ1-3; abundance: few; v_gene: TRBV7-2; d_gene: .; CDR3nt: TGTGCCAGCAGCTTAGTAAGCGCAGCCTCTGGAAACACCATATATTTT; CDR3aa: CASSLVSAASGNTIYF
j_gene: TRBJ1-1; abundance: .; v_gene: TRBV7-6; d_gene: TRBD1; CDR3nt: TGTGCCAGCAGCGCAGGGACAGGGAGGGCGGACACTGAAGCTTTCTTT; CDR3aa: CASSAGTGRADTEAFF
j_gene: TRBJ2-3; abundance: few; v_gene: TRBV12-3/TRBV12-4; d_gene: .; CDR3nt: TGTGCCAGCAGTTTCGGCGGGATGGGCCTCCCAGATACGCAGTATTTT; CDR3aa: CASSFGGMGLPDTQYF
j_gene: TRBJ1-1; abundance: .; v_gene: TRBV5-6; d_gene: .; CDR3nt: TGTGCCAGCAGCTTGATGAGACAGGCGGACACTGAAGCTTTCTTT; CDR3aa: CASSLMRQADTEAFF
j_gene: TRBJ1-2; abundance: .; v_gene: TRBV6-6; d_gene: .; CDR3nt: TGTGCCAGCAGTGGGGATAATGGCTACACCTTC; CDR3aa: CASSGDNGYTF
j_gene: TRBJ2-1; abundance: .; v_gene: TRBV24-1; d_gene: .; CDR3nt: TGTGCCACCAGTGCCATGGGGGGACAAGGGCACCGTTACAATGAGCAGTTCTTC; CDR3aa: CATSAMGGQGHRYNEQFF
j_gene: TRBJ2-7; abundance: few; v_gene: TRBV10-3; d_gene: TRBD2; CDR3nt: TGTGCCATCAGCGCTCCCCCTAGCGGAGGCTCCTACGAGCAGTACTTC; CDR3aa: CAISAPPSGGSYEQYF
j_gene: TRBJ2-7; abundance: few; v_gene: TRBV7-9; d_gene: .; CDR3nt: TGTGCCAGCAGCCTCCGGGGGACAGACTCCTACGAGCAGTACTTC; CDR3aa: CASSLRGTDSYEQYF
j_gene: TRBJ2-5; abundance: few; v_gene: TRBV2; d_gene: .; CDR3nt: TGTGCCAGCAGTGACTGGACTTCTCAAGAGACCCAGTACTTC; CDR3aa: CASSDWTSQETQYF
j_gene: TRBJ2-7; abundance: few; v_gene: TRBV5-1; d_gene: TRBD1; CDR3nt: TGCGCCAGCAGCTTGAGCCGCCGTCCAGGGGGCCTATACGAGCAGTACTTC; CDR3aa: CASSLSRRPGGLYEQYF
j_gene: TRBJ1-1; abundance: .; v_gene: TRBV6-6; d_gene: TRBD1; CDR3nt: TGTGCCAGCAGTTACACCGGACAGGGGGTGCGAAACACTGAAGCTTTCTTT; CDR3aa: CASSYTGQGVRNTEAFF
j_gene: TRBJ2-5; abundance: few; v_gene: TRBV7-9; d_gene: .; CDR3nt: TGTGCCAGCAGCTTAGCGGTGGGGCCGGAAGAGACCCAGTACTTC; CDR3aa: CASSLAVGPEETQYF
j_gene: TRBJ2-2; abundance: .; v_gene: TRBV20-1; d_gene: .; CDR3nt: TGCAGTGCTAGAGGGGACACCGGGGAGCTGTTTTTT; CDR3aa: CSARGDTGELFF
j_gene: TRBJ1-4; abundance: .; v_gene: TRBV12-3/TRBV12-4; d_gene: TRBD1; CDR3nt: TGTGCCAGCAGCCTAACAGGGGATGTGGAAAAACTGTTTTTT; CDR3aa: CASSLTGDVEKLFF
j_gene: TRBJ2-3; abundance: .; v_gene: TRBV27; d_gene: TRBD1; CDR3nt: TGTGCCAGCACTCAGACAGGGGGCGGGTATACGCAGTATTTT; CDR3aa: CASTQTGGGYTQYF
j_gene: TRBJ1-5; abundance: .; v_gene: TRBV4-1; d_gene: .; CDR3nt: TGCGCCAGCAGCCAAGATCTGGGGGGTCAGCCCCAGCATTTT; CDR3aa: CASSQDLGGQPQHF
j_gene: TRBJ2-5; abundance: many; v_gene: TRBV20-1; d_gene: TRBD2; CDR3nt: TGCAGTGCTAGAGACCCGACTAGCGGTTCTGGGACCCAGTACTTC; CDR3aa: CSARDPTSGSGTQYF
j_gene: TRBJ1-5; abundance: .; v_gene: TRBV5-8; d_gene: .; CDR3nt: TGTGCCAGCAGCTTGCTTCAGCCCCAGCATTTT; CDR3aa: CASSLLQPQHF
j_gene: TRBJ1-1; abundance: .; v_gene: TRBV20-1; d_gene: .; CDR3nt: TGCAGTGCCTCACAGGGAGTGGAGAACACTGAAGCTTTCTTT; CDR3aa: CSASQGVENTEAFF